This T cell receptor beta chain emerged from a study of response to subunit inactivated influenza vaccine. This clonotype has only a few counts. The antigen is not known. Trimming took off 10 bases at V and 2 bases at J, with 21 bases between the two ends. The CDR3 has 15 residues. The germline gives CDR1 MDHEN, CDR2 SYDVKM. Study-level results: After each seasonal influenza vaccination, few new T cells are recruited, the authors suggested.

TCRdb passed the RT-PCR reads through MiXCR, listing each CDR3 protein once. The sample includes 500,000 or so distinct CDR3 sequences, roughly 9.7% of them seen just once. V is TRBV28 and J is TRBJ2-7; D assignment may be TRBD1 or TRBD2 (6 bases each). The clonotype originates from a man between 50 and 59 years old who received an inactivated influenza vaccine. The sample in question was PBMCs from blood, obtained 45 days after vaccination. The CDR3 region is CATDPGGRSPYEQYF. CDR3 DNA sequence: TGTGCCACCGATCCTGGGGGGCGCTCCCCCTACGAGCAGTACTTC.